This T cell receptor beta chain was identified during a study of regulatory T cells in long-lasting Graves disease (dated by TCRdb to about 2021). Study-wide context: Antithyroid drugs had been taken for less than 3 months by newly diagnosed Graves' disease patients. Patients with persistent Graves' disease were compared with patients with newly diagnosed Graves' disease using TCR sequencing and RNA sequencing of peripheral blood. The study took place in China and was registered as a clinical trial. A total of roughly 33 samples were covered by TCR sequencing, comprising roughly 13 persistent and around 20 newly diagnosed Graves' disease patients.

What the study reported, not specific to this receptor: Only the TCR beta chain was sequenced and analyzed. Preferential use of TRBV28, TRBJ1-2 and TRBJ2-5 was observed in persistent disease, whereas TRBV20-1 and TRBJ2-1 were favored in newly diagnosed disease. Because the primary lesion, thyroid tissue, could not be accessed, the study looked at peripheral blood alone. Compared with newly diagnosed patients, persistent Graves' disease patients had lower TCR Shannon entropy and fewer highly expanded clones, which suggests clonal expansion. Patients with persistent disease shared more public clonotypes (roughly 2,900) than newly diagnosed patients did (roughly 970). The authors noted that the small sample size was a limitation that may lower accuracy.

The CDR3 runs 10 residues from the cysteine to the phenylalanine. Only the CDR3 portion is preserved as DNA: 30 bases, with reading frame beginning at the first base. Per the germline V gene, MNHGY is the CDR1 and SVAAGI is the CDR2. V is cut by 5 bases and J by 9 bases, and the space between the germline ends is 7 bases. Library method: multiplex PCR. The listed sequencing device is Illumina HiSeq 4000. iRepertoire HTBI primers and Arm-PCR amplification of CDR3 regions were used to construct TCR beta libraries. Before sequencing, the PCR products underwent gel purification. For the original study's pipeline: Gene usage analysis of CDR3 amino acid clonotypes used the approximately 62 TRBV and fewer than 15 TRBJ segments found across samples. COPE and FqMerger were used to merge filtered high-quality paired reads into contigs. BLAST was used to align contigs to IMGT TRBV, TRBD and TRBJ reference genes, with CDR3 defined following IMGT. Any clonotype with a frequency above 0.1% was classified as a highly expanded clone. Repertoire diversity was measured by Shannon entropy, and V-J evenness by the Gini coefficient. A clonotype found in more than one individual was treated as public. TCRdb handled the public reads itself, with Q25 trimming in fastp and clone calling in MiXCR, and kept productive beta chains. Under each unique CDR3 protein, matching rows form one entry showing the most common genes and DNA. TCRdb assigned the V and J calls; the authors' analysis was not used. The sample table lists 200,000 to 250,000 distinct CDR3 sequences, about 17% of them with a count of one. The leading ten clones occupy around 21% of the sample.

The time point label, as the study defines it: newly diagnosed GD, antithyroid drugs for less than 3 months. For both TCR sequencing and RNA sequencing, RNA was extracted from PBMCs in TRIzol. The diagnosis of Graves' disease was made according to American Thyroid Association guidelines. Recruitment of patients was carried out at an endocrinology department in Xi'an, China. Each patient gave approximately 8.8 milliliters of peripheral blood, collected in an EDTA anticoagulant tube. Ficoll Paque Plus density gradient separation was used to isolate PBMCs, and no additional T cell sorting was done. RNA quality was checked with an Agilent 2100 Bioanalyzer and agarose gel, and concentration with a NanoDrop 2000. Of note for this clonotype: The antigen it recognizes is unknown. No base quality information exists; no much larger clone differs at one position.

The TCR was taken from a female donor with Graves disease. The chain joins TRBV6-9 to TRBJ2-5; the D assignment is uncertain and may be TRBD1 or TRBD2, with 5 bases supporting each. Here the sequenced sample was peripheral blood mononuclear cells (PBMCs), taken at new diagnosis, from a patient treated with antithyroid drugs. In nucleotide form, the sequence is TGTGCCAGCAGTGGGGGTGCCCAGTACTTC. This codes for CASSGGAQYF.